Below, 27 T cell receptor beta chains from the same sample are listed, as sequenced in a study of vaccination and CD4 T cells after COVID-19. Their target antigens are unknown. With the Oncomine TCR Beta short-read assay, DNA from cultured CD4+ T cells was sequenced. MiXCR, applied by TCRdb to the PCR reads, yields one record per CDR3 protein. Among more than 15,000 distinct CDR3 sequences listed, under 45% were seen once. The treatment was: approximately nine-day PBMC culture with coronavirus spike peptide pools or control peptides (ViraFEST assay). This specimen was CD4+ T cells from blood, cultured in vitro, taken before SARS-CoV-2 vaccination. The receptors were gathered from a human donor who had recovered from COVID-19.

The V and J genes are TRBV11-3 and TRBJ1-5; D uncertain. The CDR3 has 13 amino acids. Trimming removed 2 bases at V and 0 bases at J, with 2 bases between. Germline CDR1 SGHNT, CDR2 YENEEA. The CDR3: CASSLNSNQPQHF. CDR3 nucleotide sequence: TGTGCCAGCAGCTTAAATAGCAATCAGCCCCAGCATTTT. Supplemented by reference TRBV11-3 and TRBJ1-5, the full variable domain reads EAGVVQSPRYKIIEKKQPVAFWCNPISGHNTLYWYLQNLGQGPELLIRYENEEAVDDSQLPKDRFSAERLKGVDSTLKIQPAELGDSAVYLCASSLNSNQPQHFGDGTRLSIL.

This clonotype was counted a few times. This chain uses TRBV20-1 with TRBJ2-2, with D possibly matching TRBD1 (6 bases). Per the germline V gene, CDR1 is DFQATT and CDR2 is SNEGSKA (reference sequence). V was trimmed by 0 bases and J by 0 bases, leaving 20 bases between them. CDR3 length equals 19 residues. The CDR3 spells CSARDPKGRPGANTGELFF. CDR3 nucleotide sequence: TGCAGTGCTAGAGATCCTAAGGGCCGCCCAGGGGCGAACACCGGGGAGCTGTTTTTT.

This clonotype was seen a few times. J is TRBJ2-2 and V is TRBV24-1, with D uncertain. CDR1 is KGHDR and CDR2 is SFDVKD in the germline V gene. V lost 3 bases and J 5 bases, leaving 6 bases between the germline ends. CDR3 size: 13 residues. In DNA, the CDR3 is TGTGCCACCAGTGATAAGTGGACCGGGGAGCTGTTTTTT. Its protein is CATSDKWTGELFF.

The chain couples TRBV20-1 to TRBJ2-3; a possible D gene is TRBD1 (5 bases). The ends were cut back, 5 bases at V and 3 bases at J, with 18 bases in the middle. This CDR3 is 15 amino acids long. Looked up from germline, CDR1 is DFQATT and CDR2 is SNEGSKA (reference sequence). The CDR3 is CSACPSGRATDTQYF. For the CDR3, the DNA is TGCAGTGCTTGCCCCAGTGGCAGGGCAACAGATACGCAGTATTTT.

This chain uses TRBV7-3 with TRBJ2-1, with 11 bases that match TRBD2. This CDR3 contains 15 residues. CDR1 is SGHTA and CDR2 is FQGTGA in the germline V gene. Trimming removed 5 bases from V and 6 bases from J; junction bases left unmatched: 6. CDR3 nucleotide sequence: TGTGCCAGCAGCAAACTAGCGGGAGACCTCAATGAGCAGTTCTTC. This translates into CASSKLAGDLNEQFF.

This chain links TRBV19 with TRBJ2-3; D is undetermined. Trimming removed 5 bases from V and 7 bases from J, with 7 bases in between. The CDR3 length is 11 residues. Germline V CDR1 and CDR2: LNHDA, SQIVND (reference sequence). CDR3 residues: CASSLGHTQYF. DNA of the CDR3: TGTGCCAGTAGTCTCGGACATACGCAGTATTTT.

This clonotype showed up just a few times. The chain is built from TRBV5-5 and TRBJ2-2; D is unclear. The CDR3 sequence is 16 residues long. Germline V gives CDR1 SGHKS, CDR2 YYEKEE (reference sequence). Trimming took 3 bases from V and 1 from J, leaving 13 bases between them. CDR3 loop: CASSYTKPENTGELFF. Here the CDR3 DNA reads TGTGCCAGCAGCTACACTAAACCAGAGAACACCGGGGAGCTGTTTTTT.

This chain joins TRBV25-1 and TRBJ1-5; 9 bases fit TRBD1. The length of the CDR3 is 15 residues. CDR1 and CDR2 (germline): MGHDK, SYGVNS. The trim removed 6 bases at V and 6 bases at J, leaving 9 bases unmatched. The CDR3 DNA is TGTGCCAGCAGAGCGGGACAGGGTGTAGGTCAGCCCCAGCATTTT. Translated: CASRAGQGVGQPQHF.

The rearrangement links TRBV6-5 to TRBJ2-5; 9 nucleotides align to TRBD2. The CDR3 runs 15 residues. CDR1 is MNHEY, CDR2 SVGAGI, per germline. The ends lost 0 bases at V and 4 bases at J; junction bases unmatched: 3. The CDR3 loop reads CASSYSRTSVETQYF. CDR3 DNA sequence: TGTGCCAGCAGTTACTCGAGGACTAGCGTAGAGACCCAGTACTTC.

The chain is built from TRBV5-1 and TRBJ2-3, with D hard to call. V dropped 0 bases and J dropped 0 bases, with 11 bases sitting between them. The CDR3 length is 16 residues. Germline CDR1 is SGHRS and CDR2 is YFSETQ. CDR3 protein: CASSLDGQPSTDTQYF. The CDR3 nucleotides are TGCGCCAGCAGCTTGGATGGGCAGCCTAGCACAGATACGCAGTATTTT.

This rearrangement joins TRBV2 to TRBJ1-1; maybe TRBD1 (6 bases). V lost 6 bases and J lost 0, with 14 bases in between. The CDR3 runs 15 residues. Germline V CDR1 and CDR2: SNHLY, FYNNEI. This chain's CDR3 is CASRPRQVMNTEAFF. Written as DNA, the CDR3 is TGTGCCAGCAGGCCACGACAGGTGATGAACACTGAAGCTTTCTTT.

The chain carries TRBV6-2 or TRBV6-3 and TRBJ2-3; 9 nucleotides agree with TRBD2. Trimming at V came to 6 bases and at J to 6 bases, leaving 7 bases not matched to a gene. CDR1 MNHEY and CDR2 SVGEGT come from the germline V gene. The CDR3 length is 14 residues. DNA for the CDR3: TGTGCCAGCAGACAGACTAGCGGCAGCGATACGCAGTATTTT. Translating it yields CASRQTSGSDTQYF.

V and J are TRBV4-1 and TRBJ2-2; D perhaps matches TRBD1 (7 bases). V was shortened by 1 base and J by 4 bases, with 13 bases between the two germline ends. This CDR3 has 16 residues. Germline CDR1 is MGHRA and CDR2 is YSYEKL. CDR3 nucleotide sequence: TGCGCCAGCAGCCAAGCGGAGGGGGCGGGCACCGGGGAGCTGTTTTTT. It codes for CASSQAEGAGTGELFF.

The chain uses TRBV7-9 and TRBJ2-3; 8 bases agree with TRBD1. The CDR3 is 17 amino acids. Germline trimming cut 1 base from V and 0 bases from J; bases unmatched to any gene: 6. Germline CDR1 SEHNR, CDR2 FQNEAQ (reference sequence). CDR3 amino acids: CASSLGTGSSSTDTQYF. DNA for the CDR3: TGTGCCAGCAGCTTAGGGACAGGGTCTTCTAGCACAGATACGCAGTATTTT.

This chain joins TRBV20-1 and TRBJ2-7; 8 nucleotides agree with TRBD1. Germline V gives CDR1 DFQATT, CDR2 SNEGSKA (reference sequence). Trimming removed 6 bases from V and 3 bases from J; junction bases left unmatched: 16. The CDR3 length is 16 residues. The CDR3: CSAGNQGAPPFYEQYF. Here the CDR3 DNA reads TGCAGTGCGGGGAACCAGGGGGCCCCACCATTCTACGAGCAGTACTTC.

This clonotype has more than one count but fewer than ten. The V gene is TRBV7-8, the J gene TRBJ2-4, with 10 nucleotides matching TRBD2. Germline V gives CDR1 SGHVS, CDR2 FQNEAQ. The CDR3 is made up of 16 amino acids. The trim removed 5 bases at V and 9 bases at J, leaving 13 bases unmatched. This CDR3 reads CASSRTSAGGSPIQYF. Written as DNA, the CDR3 is TGTGCCAGCAGCCGAACTTCAGCGGGGGGGTCCCCCATTCAGTACTTC. Combining the CDR3 with reference TRBV7-8 and TRBJ2-4 gives the whole variable domain GAGVSQSPRYKVAKRGQDVALRCDPISGHVSLFWYQQALGQGPEFLTYFQNEAQLDKSGLPSDRFFAERPEGSVSTLKIQRTQQEDSAVYLCASSRTSAGGSPIQYFGAGTRLSVL.

The chain is built from TRBV20-1 and TRBJ2-1; D gene ambiguous. The CDR3 length is 13 residues. The germline V gene encodes CDR1 DFQATT and CDR2 SNEGSKA (reference sequence). V was trimmed by 6 bases and J by 2 bases, leaving 11 bases between them. In DNA form, the CDR3 reads TGCAGTGCCGAGTCCAGAGCCTACAATGAGCAGTTCTTC. Residues: CSAESRAYNEQFF.

This chain links TRBV19 with TRBJ1-5; D is uncertain. CDR3 length: 13 residues. Germline CDR1 reads LNHDA; CDR2 reads SQIVND (reference sequence). V was cut by 3 bases and J by 4 bases, with 7 bases left in between. CDR3 sequence: CASSIGPNQPQHF. DNA for the CDR3: TGTGCCAGTAGTATTGGCCCGAATCAGCCCCAGCATTTT.

The genes are TRBV15 and TRBJ1-5; no reliable D call. Germline CDR1 LNHNV, CDR2 YYDKDF (reference sequence). The V gene lost 3 bases and the J gene lost 7 bases, with 19 bases spanning the gap. This CDR3 comprises 16 residues. DNA of the CDR3: TGTGCCACCAGCAGGGACCTACGGGCCTCTGGACAGCCCCAGCATTTT. It encodes CATSRDLRASGQPQHF.

This clonotype was counted a single time. V gene TRBV5-1 combines with J gene TRBJ1-3; TRBD1 is a possible D gene (6 bases). The CDR3 consists of 16 residues. The germline V gene has CDR1 SGHRS and CDR2 YFSETQ. Trimming left V 4 bases short and J 0 bases short, with 14 bases between. The CDR3 protein is CASSPSTGSSGNTIYF. CDR3 sequence (DNA): TGCGCCAGCAGCCCATCCACAGGGTCCTCTGGAAACACCATATATTTT.

V is TRBV12-3 or TRBV12-4 and J is TRBJ2-3, with D uncertain. The CDR3 has 13 amino acids. V lost 3 bases and J lost 0, with 4 bases in between. CDR3 loop: CASSFGSTDTQYF. CDR3 DNA sequence: TGTGCCAGCAGTTTTGGAAGCACAGATACGCAGTATTTT.

In this sample, this clonotype turned up once. The rearrangement uses TRBV19 and TRBJ2-3, with 15 bases matching TRBD2. Trimming took 2 bases from V and 3 from J; bases not matched to a gene: 3. The CDR3 is 17 amino acids. Germline V gives CDR1 LNHDA, CDR2 SQIVND (reference sequence). In DNA, the CDR3 is TGTGCCAGTAGTATACGGACTAGCGGGAGGGCGACAGATACGCAGTATTTT. It is translated as CASSIRTSGRATDTQYF.

Details on this clonotype: No conserved phenylalanine or tryptophan is present at the end of the CDR3, so a read error is the likely explanation. The chain couples TRBV7-9 to TRBJ2-5; no definite D call. This CDR3 is 12 amino acids long. Trimming stripped 3 bases from V and 6 bases from J, with 8 bases between. Germline CDR1 reads SEHNR; CDR2 reads FQNEAQ (reference sequence). The CDR3 DNA is TGTGCCAGCAGCTTGGGCGGCAAGACCCAGTACCTC. Translating it yields CASSLGGKTQYL.

In this sample, this clonotype turned up a few times. V is TRBV20-1 and J is TRBJ1-6; tentative D call: TRBD1 (6 bases). The germline V gene has CDR1 DFQATT and CDR2 SNEGSKA (reference sequence). V was trimmed by 5 bases and J by 7 bases, leaving 6 bases between them. This CDR3 contains 11 residues. CDR3 sequence: CSADRNSPLHF. The CDR3 bases are TGCAGTGCTGACAGGAATTCACCCCTCCACTTT.

This chain connects TRBV7-9 to TRBJ2-7; 9 nucleotides line up with TRBD1. The CDR3 length is 14 residues. V trimming: 4 bases; J trimming: 7 bases; junction bases outside the gene matches: 8. From germline, CDR1 is SEHNR and CDR2 FQNEAQ (reference sequence). CDR3 DNA: TGTGCCAGCAGCTCCGACAGGGGGGGCTATGAGCAGTACTTC. Translation gives CASSSDRGGYEQYF.

This chain joins TRBV6-1 and TRBJ2-1; 11 nucleotides align to TRBD2. Trimming took 6 bases from V and 5 from J; bases not matched to a gene: 9. The CDR3 covers 16 residues. Per the germline V gene, CDR1 is MNHNS and CDR2 is SASEGT. In DNA form, the CDR3 reads TGTGCCAGCAGACGACCGACTAGCGGGGCTAACAATGAGCAGTTCTTC. Translation: CASRRPTSGANNEQFF.

This clonotype was detected only a few times. V is TRBV7-2 and J is TRBJ2-5; D is unresolved. Trimming removed 5 bases from V and 4 bases from J, with 11 bases in between. This CDR3 contains 13 residues. Germline values: CDR1 SGHTA, CDR2 FQGNSA. DNA for the CDR3: TGTGCCAGCAGCCCTTTCCGGTTAGAGACCCAGTACTTC. Amino acids: CASSPFRLETQYF.